The 22 T cell receptor beta chains below come from one sample, sequenced in a study of T cell responses to AZD1222 COVID-19 vaccine. Repertoires were generated with immunoSEQ multiplex PCR, while TCRdb's copy carries only in-frame clones and drops some. The table shows roughly 160,000 clones, with around 85% occurring only once. Sample: peripheral blood, taken 28 days after the second AZD1222 dose. Receptors originate from an adult who received the AZD1222 COVID-19 vaccine.

The V gene is TRBV6-2 or TRBV6-3, the J gene TRBJ1-1; TRBD1 might be the D (5 bases). CDR1 MNHEY and CDR2 SVGEGT come from the germline V gene. The CDR3 runs to 14 residues. Trimming pared 0 bases from V and 4 bases from J, leaving 9 bases between. CDR3: CASSYSMGGTEAFF. The CDR3 nucleotides are TGTGCCAGCAGTTACTCGATGGGGGGCACTGAAGCTTTCTTT.

The count of this clone is one. The chain has TRBV6-5 and TRBJ2-3, with a tentative D call TRBD1 (6 bases). Germline loops: CDR1 MNHEY, CDR2 SVGAGI. Between the trimmed V and J ends, which lost 8 bases and 5 bases, there was a span of 17 bases. This CDR3 has 14 amino acids. CDR3 DNA: TGTGCCAGCGGCCTCACAGGGATGGAAGATACGCAGTATTTT. It translates to CASGLTGMEDTQYF.

This clone was seen only a few times. The CDR3: CASSQQGARGNTIYF. The DNA of the CDR3 is TGTGCCAGCAGCCAACAGGGGGCGCGGGGAAACACCATATATTTT. The chain employs TRBV3-1 (or the pseudogene TRBV3-2) and TRBJ1-3; 8 bases are a match to TRBD1. The CDR3 is 15 residues long. The germline gives CDR1 LGHDT, CDR2 YNNKEL (reference sequence). The ends lost 2 bases at V and 4 bases at J; junction bases unmatched: 4.

The chain combines TRBV18 with TRBJ1-1; no definite D call. This CDR3 has 15 amino acids. Per the germline V gene, CDR1 is KGHSH and CDR2 is LQKENI. Trimming pared 9 bases from V and 1 base from J, leaving 18 bases between. The CDR3 sequence is CASSQKLQPNTEAFF. For the CDR3, the DNA is TGTGCCAGTTCGCAAAAACTACAGCCGAACACTGAAGCTTTCTTT.

The V gene is TRBV27, the J gene TRBJ2-7; no firm D call. Germline CDR1 MNHEY, CDR2 SMNVEV (reference sequence). V lost 3 bases, J lost 5 bases, and 29 bases lay in between. The CDR3 has 19 amino acids. As DNA, the CDR3 is TGTGCCAGCAGTTTGAAATCCATGCCTGGATTTTATAATGTCCACGAGCAGTACTTC. Protein sequence: CASSLKSMPGFYNVHEQYF.

The chain links TRBV5-1 to TRBJ1-1; D unclear. The germline V and J ends were trimmed by 1 base and 4 bases, with 23 bases remaining between them. The CDR3 loop spans 18 amino acids. CDR1 is SGHRS, CDR2 YFSETQ, per germline. This CDR3 is CASSLYPMLRLQSTEAFF. CDR3 in DNA: TGCGCCAGCAGCTTGTATCCTATGCTACGCCTACAGAGCACTGAAGCTTTCTTT.

The chain recombines TRBV11-2 with TRBJ1-2, with 9 bases lining up with TRBD1. This CDR3 region has 15 residues. V lost 5 bases and J lost 1; bases outside the gene matches: 5. Germline V gives CDR1 SGHAT, CDR2 FQNNGV. The CDR3 bases are TGTGCCAGCAGCCCCGGGACAGGGAATAACTATGGCTACACCTTC. It encodes CASSPGTGNNYGYTF.

The chain has TRBV27 and TRBJ1-1, with D maybe TRBD1 (5 bases). V was trimmed by 3 bases and J by 5 bases, leaving 13 bases between them. CDR1 MNHEY and CDR2 SMNVEV come from the germline V gene (reference sequence). This CDR3 spans 14 amino acids. The CDR3 nucleotides read TGTGCCAGCAGTTTTTCGGGGCGTGGGACTGAAGCTTTCTTT. As protein: CASSFSGRGTEAFF.

V is TRBV6-5 and J is TRBJ2-7; D may be TRBD2 (6 bases). The CDR3 totals 14 residues. From germline, CDR1 is MNHEY and CDR2 SVGAGI. Trimming removed 0 bases from V and 2 bases from J, with 8 bases in between. The CDR3 sequence is CASSYSGGPYEQYF. Written as DNA, the CDR3 is TGTGCCAGCAGTTACTCCGGGGGACCCTACGAGCAGTACTTC.

The V call is TRBV4-2, the J call TRBJ2-3, with 11 bases identical to TRBD2. V lost 0 bases, J lost 0 bases, and 11 bases stayed unmatched. CDR1 LGHNA and CDR2 YNFKEQ come from the germline V gene. The CDR3 covers 20 residues. The CDR3, as DNA: TGTGCCAGCAGCCAAGATAGTGAGGTAGCGGGGGGGCATAGCACAGATACGCAGTATTTT. Amino acid sequence: CASSQDSEVAGGHSTDTQYF.

The chain uses TRBV6-1 and TRBJ1-5; TRBD1 might be the D (5 bases). CDR3 size: 17 residues. From germline, CDR1 is MNHNS and CDR2 SASEGT. The germline V and J ends were trimmed by 4 bases and 4 bases, with 20 bases remaining between them. The CDR3, as DNA: TGTGCCAGCAGTGGCAGGGCGCTAAACTCACCTAATCAGCCCCAGCATTTT. Translated: CASSGRALNSPNQPQHF.

The V call is TRBV2, the J call TRBJ1-1, with D possibly matching TRBD1 (6 bases). The CDR3 sequence is 12 residues long. Germline CDR1 SNHLY, CDR2 FYNNEI. V lost 9 bases to trimming and J lost 11 bases, with 19 bases between them. The CDR3 nucleotides are TGTGCCAGTTCCGGGGGGCCCCTTGGCGCTTTCTTT. It encodes CASSGGPLGAFF.

The V and J genes are TRBV9 and TRBJ2-7; D may correspond to TRBD1 or TRBD2 (5 bases each). The V and J ends lost 3 bases and 4 bases respectively, with 11 bases between them. Germline assignment: CDR1 SGDLS and CDR2 YYNGEE. The CDR3 spans 13 residues. CDR3 loop: CASSAGTKYEQYF. CDR3 DNA: TGTGCCAGCAGCGCCGGGACCAAATACGAGCAGTACTTC. The whole variable domain, filled in from reference TRBV9 and TRBJ2-7, reads DSGVTQTPKHLITATGQRVTLRCSPRSGDLSVYWYQQSLDQGLQFLIQYYNGEERAKGNILERFSAQQFPDLHSELNLSSLELGDSALYFCASSAGTKYEQYFGPGTRLTVT.

The chain carries TRBV6-5 and TRBJ1-5; maybe TRBD1 (5 bases). This CDR3 is 14 amino acids long. V lost 7 bases, J lost 2 bases, and 12 bases lay in between. The germline gives CDR1 MNHEY, CDR2 SVGAGI. The DNA for the CDR3 is TGTGCCAGCATGAGGGACTTCGGCAATCAGCCCCAGCATTTT. Translated, it gives CASMRDFGNQPQHF.

The chain has TRBV10-3 and TRBJ2-1; 8 bases match TRBD2. The length of the CDR3 is 15 residues. With 5 bases clipped from V and 2 bases from J, the junction kept 5 bases outside the gene matches. Germline V gene data show CDR1 as ENHRY and CDR2 as SYGVKD. The CDR3 here is CAISSAGGAYNEQFF. DNA of the CDR3: TGTGCCATCAGTTCCGCGGGGGGAGCCTACAATGAGCAGTTCTTC.

This chain links TRBV7-9 with TRBJ2-7, with D perhaps matching TRBD2 (6 bases). Trimming cost V 1 base and J 13 bases, with 14 bases left between them. Germline V gives CDR1 SEHNR, CDR2 FQNEAQ (reference sequence). The CDR3 length is 12 residues. The DNA of the CDR3 is TGTGCCAGCAGCTTAGATATACGGGGGTTTTACTTC. Translated, it gives CASSLDIRGFYF.

CDR3 region: CASTRDRNTEAFF. CDR3 nucleotide sequence: TGCGCCAGCACGCGGGACAGGAACACTGAAGCTTTCTTT. The chain joins TRBV5-1 to TRBJ1-1; 7 nucleotides line up with TRBD1. CDR1 and CDR2 from the germline V gene are SGHRS and YFSETQ. V lost 6 bases to trimming and J lost 1 base; unmatched junction nucleotides: 3. The CDR3 runs to 13 residues.

The J gene is TRBJ2-5, the V gene TRBV7-9, with 7 bases that match TRBD1. V gave up 6 bases and J gave up 5 bases; unmatched junction bases: 12. Germline V lookup: CDR1 SEHNR, CDR2 FQNEAQ (reference sequence). This CDR3 has 15 amino acids. The CDR3 sequence: CASSPSRTGWETQYF. The CDR3 DNA is TGTGCCAGCAGTCCCTCCCGGACAGGTTGGGAGACCCAGTACTTC.

This clone has more than one count but fewer than ten. This sequence joins TRBV19 and TRBJ1-5; 7 positions agree with TRBD1. The CDR3 is 15 amino acids. CDR1 and CDR2 from the germline V gene are LNHDA and SQIVND (reference sequence). The V and J ends lost 2 bases and 3 bases, in that order; junction bases with no gene match: 4. CDR3 residues: CASSIKDRPNQPQHF. Written as DNA, the CDR3 is TGTGCCAGTAGTATAAAGGACAGGCCCAATCAGCCCCAGCATTTT.

The genes are TRBV2 and TRBJ1-1, with D possibly TRBD1 on 6 matching bases. With 6 bases removed from V and 3 bases from J, the gap between germline ends came to 23 bases. Per germline, CDR1 SNHLY and CDR2 FYNNEI. The CDR3 sequence is 17 residues long. In DNA, the CDR3 is TGTGCCAGCAGCCCACACCCTTACTCGCACAGGGACACTGAAGCTTTCTTT. Its protein product is CASSPHPYSHRDTEAFF.

The V gene is TRBV6-5, the J gene TRBJ1-3, with 10 bases aligning to TRBD1. V trimming: 7 bases; J trimming: 6 bases; junction bases outside the gene matches: 3. The CDR3 runs 13 residues. Germline loops: CDR1 MNHEY, CDR2 SVGAGI. The CDR3 bases are TGTGCCAGCAAAGGGACAGGGGAAAACACCATATATTTT. Protein: CASKGTGENTIYF.

As concerns this clone: A junction boundary mismatches the germline segment, possibly from a read error. The V call is TRBV19, the J call TRBJ2-2; D is uncertain. Germline CDR1 LNHDA, CDR2 SQIVND (reference sequence). This CDR3 is built from 18 residues. The CDR3 DNA reads as TGTGCCAGTAGTATAGATTTGTGGGCTGCCCCGAAAACCGGGGAGCTGTTTTTT. It encodes CASSIDLWAAPKTGELFF.